This is a list of T cell receptor beta chains from one sample in a study of blood T cell repertoires in COVID-19. Data came from immunoSEQ multiplex PCR; TCRdb stores just in-frame clones and leaves some out. The repertoire holds approximately 150,000 clones, with 80% to 90% as singletons. Source material: peripheral blood. These TCRs come from a man aged 35-49 years with acute or convalescent COVID-19. Each CDR3 is given with its conserved first and last residue. The order of the fields is D gene, J gene, clone size, V gene, CDR3 DNA, CDR3 protein. The D gene is left open where the match is weak. Not every row has a clone size; where given, it reads once, few, many or a size class.

. | TRBJ1-1 | . | TRBV24-1 | TGTGCCACCAGGGAGACAGATAACACTGAAGCTTTCTTT | CATRETDNTEAFF
TRBD1 | TRBJ1-5 | . | TRBV5-1 | TGCGCCAGCAGCTCAGGCGGGACAGATAATCAGCCCCAGCATTTT | CASSSGGTDNQPQHF
. | TRBJ2-7 | . | TRBV6-1 | TGTGCCAGCAGTGAAACGCTGCAGTACTCCTACGAGCAGTACTTC | CASSETLQYSYEQYF
TRBD2 | TRBJ2-1 | once | TRBV6-6 | TGTGCCAGCAGTTCCCCTCGGGCGGGGGGGCAGGAGCAGTTCTTC | CASSSPRAGGQEQFF
. | TRBJ1-1 | . | TRBV11-2 | TGTGCCAGCAGCCTGGGGGCCAGGGAATTGGATGAAGCTTTCTTT | CASSLGARELDEAFF
. | TRBJ1-1 | . | TRBV6-5 | TGTGCCAGCAGCAAAGGGGGATTTGGCACTGAAGCTTTCTTT | CASSKGGFGTEAFF
. | TRBJ2-5 | . | TRBV9 | TGTGCCAGCAGCGTAGGTAGCGGATACCAAGAGACCCAGTACTTC | CASSVGSGYQETQYF
TRBD2 | TRBJ2-1 | . | TRBV2 | TGTGCCAGCACCAAACGGGCTAGCGGGGAGGGTGAGCAGTTCTTC | CASTKRASGEGEQFF
TRBD2 | TRBJ2-1 | . | TRBV29-1 | TGCAGCGCCGTACGAAGCACTAGCGGGGTGGGCAATGAGCAGTTCTTC | CSAVRSTSGVGNEQFF
. | TRBJ1-2 | . | TRBV19 | TGTGCCAGTAAGGATCAGGCCGATTATGGCTACACCTTC | CASKDQADYGYTF
TRBD1 | TRBJ1-3 | . | TRBV5-1 | TGCGCCAGCAGCTTGGGTACTGGACAGGCCTCTGGAAACACCATATATTTT | CASSLGTGQASGNTIYF
TRBD1 | TRBJ1-2 | . | TRBV2 | TGTGCCAGCAGTGAAGGGACAGGGCGCTCTGGCTACACCTTC | CASSEGTGRSGYTF
. | TRBJ2-7 | . | TRBV4-3 | TGCGCCAGCAGCAAGTCGGTTTCCTACGAGCAGTACTTC | CASSKSVSYEQYF
. | TRBJ2-7 | . | TRBV7-2 | TGTGCCAGCAGCTTAATGGCTAGTTACCCCGAGCAGTACTTC | CASSLMASYPEQYF
TRBD1 | TRBJ2-5 | once | TRBV11-3 | TGTGCCAGCAGCTCCGGACAGGGTCGGTTGGAGACCCAGTACTTC | CASSSGQGRLETQYF
TRBD1 | TRBJ2-1 | . | TRBV2 | TGTGCCAGCGGACGGGACAGATTCCCTAGAAATGAGCAGTTCTTC | CASGRDRFPRNEQFF
. | TRBJ2-1 | . | TRBV12-5 | TGTGCTAGTGCCCTGACACAGTCCTACAATGAGCAGTTCTTC | CASALTQSYNEQFF